Each of the 30 T cell receptor beta chains below was sequenced from the same sample in a study of T-cell reconstitution after alpha-beta-depleted transplantation in children. Preparing the TCRbeta library involved the use of unique molecular identifiers. TCRdb reprocessed the PCR reads with MiXCR, giving one entry per CDR3 protein. The table includes 600,000 to 700,000 distinct CDR3 sequences, 16% detected once. The sequencing used PBMCs from the stem cell graft donor, collected from the stem cell graft. The receptors originated from a human donor who donated a stem cell graft to a child with acute myeloid leukemia.

The chain recombines TRBV7-2 with TRBJ2-3, with 8 bases that match TRBD1. Germline loops: CDR1 SGHTA, CDR2 FQGNSA. V lost 3 bases, J lost 5 bases, and 7 bases stayed unmatched. This CDR3 comprises 15 residues. The CDR3 DNA reads TGTGCCAGCAGCTTGGGCAGGGGGCGAGGAGATACGCAGTATTTT. Amino acids: CASSLGRGRGDTQYF.

This clonotype came up many times. The J gene is TRBJ1-5, the V gene TRBV20-1; TRBD1 is a possible D gene (5 bases). The CDR3 consists of 16 residues. Germline V gene sequence: CDR1 DFQATT, CDR2 SNEGSKA (reference sequence). Deletions cut 6 bases from V and 2 bases from J, with 20 bases between. CDR3 sequence (DNA): TGCAGTGCCCTATGGGGCCACGGGATGGGCAATCAGCCCCAGCATTTT. Translating gives CSALWGHGMGNQPQHF.

This clonotype was detected only a few times. The chain couples TRBV18 to TRBJ2-7, with D perhaps assigned TRBD1 or TRBD2 (5 bases each). Germline V gene data show CDR1 as KGHSH and CDR2 as LQKENI. The CDR3 spans 14 residues. V lost 3 bases and J lost 2, with 11 bases in between. The CDR3 nucleotides read TGTGCCAGCTCACCGTGGGACGGACCCTACGAGCAGTACGTC. Translated, it gives CASSPWDGPYEQYV.

This clonotype was detected many times. The chain carries TRBV20-1 and TRBJ1-4; a possible D gene is TRBD1 (5 bases). Germline lookup yields CDR1 DFQATT and CDR2 SNEGSKA (reference sequence). The germline V and J ends were trimmed by 2 bases and 8 bases, with 18 bases remaining between them. The CDR3 consists of 15 residues. CDR3: CSARRGNGGREKLFF. In DNA, the CDR3 is TGCAGTGCTAGACGGGGGAACGGGGGACGGGAAAAACTGTTTTTT.

This clonotype was seen ten or more times. The chain carries TRBV20-1 and TRBJ1-2; D is possibly TRBD1 (5 bases). The ends were cut back, 3 bases at V and 7 bases at J, with 18 bases in the middle. Germline values: CDR1 DFQATT, CDR2 SNEGSKA (reference sequence). This CDR3 is 14 amino acids long. CDR3 amino acids: CSASLPSGSGGYTF. The CDR3 nucleotides are TGCAGTGCTAGTTTACCCTCAGGGAGTGGTGGCTACACCTTC.

This clonotype was counted many times. J is TRBJ1-5 and V is TRBV20-1; possibly TRBD1 for D (6 bases). Deletions cut 7 bases from V and 6 bases from J, with 13 bases between. Germline CDR1 reads DFQATT; CDR2 reads SNEGSKA (reference sequence). This CDR3 comprises 12 residues. The CDR3 reads CSVQGETQPQHF. CDR3 nucleotides: TGCAGTGTACAGGGTGAAACTCAGCCCCAGCATTTT.

Remarks on this clonotype: The junction departs from germline at one end; a sequencing error may be responsible. The V gene is TRBV28, the J gene TRBJ1-2; TRBD1 matches at 8 bases. Germline assignment: CDR1 MDHEN and CDR2 SYDVKM. CDR3 length equals 16 residues. For the CDR3, the DNA is TGTGCCAGCACCCCAACCGGACAGGGTACTAACTATGCCTACACCTTC. Amino acid sequence: CASTPTGQGTNYAYTF.

The rearrangement links TRBV7-2 to TRBJ1-5; the match to TRBD1 covers 9 bases. This CDR3 has 17 residues. V was clipped by 5 bases and J by 2 bases; unmatched bases: 10. CDR1 SGHTA and CDR2 FQGNSA come from the germline V gene. Written as DNA, the CDR3 is TGTGCCAGCAGCCCGCATACAGGGGGCTACGGCAATCAGCCCCAGCATTTT. Amino acid sequence: CASSPHTGGYGNQPQHF.

The sample holds many counts of this clonotype. This chain joins TRBV20-1 and TRBJ1-5; TRBD1 might be the D (6 bases). CDR3 length equals 13 residues. V was cut by 3 bases and J by 5 bases, with 11 bases left in between. Germline lookup yields CDR1 DFQATT and CDR2 SNEGSKA (reference sequence). For the CDR3, the DNA is TGCAGTGCTAGTAAGGGGGGGGATCAGCCCCAGCATTTT. It translates to CSASKGGDQPQHF.

This chain connects TRBV2 to TRBJ2-7; D gene ambiguous. The CDR3 totals 14 residues. Germline lookup yields CDR1 SNHLY and CDR2 FYNNEI. Trimming pared 4 bases from V and 3 bases from J, leaving 13 bases between. In nucleotides, the CDR3 is TGTGCCAGCAGTGCATCGGGCAGACTCTACGAGCAGTACTTC. Amino acid sequence: CASSASGRLYEQYF.

V is TRBV12-3 or TRBV12-4 and J is TRBJ2-5, with 10 bases matching TRBD2. The CDR3 contains 16 residues. The V segment lost 1 base and the J segment 2 bases; nucleotides outside the gene matches: 4. CDR3 nucleotide sequence: TGTGCCAGCAGTTTAGACGCTAGCGGGGGACAAGAGACCCAGTACTTC. Residues: CASSLDASGGQETQYF.

In its sample, this clonotype was seen a few times. V is TRBV11-2 and J is TRBJ2-3; 11 nucleotides agree with TRBD2. The V and J ends lost 4 bases and 1 base, in that order; junction bases with no gene match: 13. CDR3 length: 19 residues. Per germline, CDR1 SGHAT and CDR2 FQNNGV. The CDR3 coding sequence is TGTGCCAGCAGCTCGGTGCGGCTAGCGGGGGGACGGGGCACAGATACGCAGTATTTT. The encoded protein is CASSSVRLAGGRGTDTQYF.

The chain employs TRBV6-1 and TRBJ2-7, with unresolved D. Germline lookup yields CDR1 MNHNS and CDR2 SASEGT. The CDR3 is made up of 14 amino acids. V was pared by 6 bases and J by 0 bases, with 12 bases between. The CDR3 protein is CASRPNRDSYEQYV. CDR3 nucleotides: TGTGCCAGCAGACCAAATAGGGACTCCTACGAGCAGTACGTC.

The chain carries TRBV12-3 or TRBV12-4 and TRBJ1-3; 7 bases agree with TRBD1. The CDR3 spans 14 residues. Trimming cost V 7 bases and J 2 bases; bases outside gene matches: 5. The chain's CDR3 is CASTIGTAGNTIYF. The CDR3, as DNA: TGTGCCAGCACTATCGGGACAGCTGGAAACACCATATATTTT.

The chain couples TRBV15 to TRBJ2-2; 7 nucleotides align to TRBD1. In germline, CDR1 is LNHNV, CDR2 YYDKDF (reference sequence). This CDR3 has 17 residues. V shed 0 bases, J shed 4 bases, and the junction held 8 bases outside the gene matches. The CDR3 spells CATSRDRQGDITGELFF. CDR3 nucleotide sequence: TGTGCCACCAGCAGAGACAGGCAGGGGGACATCACCGGGGAGCTGTTTTTT.

Concerning this clonotype: This may stem from a read error, because a much larger clone lies one nucleotide away. This chain links TRBV7-2 with TRBJ2-5; TRBD1 matches at 10 bases. The germline V gene encodes CDR1 SGHTA and CDR2 FQGNSA. This CDR3 region has 15 residues. Trimming cost V 5 bases and J 5 bases; bases outside gene matches: 8. The CDR3 here is CASSLVTGGWETQYF. CDR3 DNA: TGTGCCAGCAGCCTCGTGACAGGGGGCTGGGAGACCCAGTACTTC.

This clonotype showed up just a few times. The chain couples TRBV5-1 to TRBJ2-1, with 8 bases that match TRBD2. CDR1 is SGHRS, CDR2 YFSETQ, per germline. There are 16 residues in the CDR3. V was pared by 4 bases and J by 6 bases, with 12 bases of the junction left unmatched. CDR3 sequence: CASSPSAAGASNEQFF. DNA for the CDR3: TGCGCCAGCAGCCCCAGTGCAGCGGGGGCCTCCAATGAGCAGTTCTTC. Drawing the rest from reference TRBV5-1 and TRBJ2-1, the complete variable domain is KAGVTQTPRYLIKTRGQQVTLSCSPISGHRSVSWYQQTPGQGLQFLFEYFSETQRNKGNFPGRFSGRQFSNSRSEMNVSTLELGDSALYLCASSPSAAGASNEQFFGPGTRLTVL.

This clonotype was counted between two and nine times. The CDR3 DNA sequence: TGTGCCAGCAGTGAGGGACAGGGCTTCTACAATGAGCAGTTCTTC. Its protein is CASSEGQGFYNEQFF. This rearrangement joins TRBV6-1 to TRBJ2-1, with TRBD1 identical over 9 bases. The CDR3 is made up of 15 amino acids. CDR1 and CDR2 from the germline V gene are MNHNS and SASEGT. V lost 3 bases, J lost 3 bases, and 3 bases stayed unmatched.

This clonotype was recorded a few times. This chain joins TRBV20-1 and TRBJ1-1; D gene uncertain. Germline V lookup: CDR1 DFQATT, CDR2 SNEGSKA (reference sequence). Trimming shortened V by 2 bases and J by 2 bases, and 9 bases separated the two germline ends. CDR3 length: 13 amino acids. DNA of the CDR3: TGCAGTGCTAGATGGGAACTAAACACTGAAGCTTTCTTT. This codes for CSARWELNTEAFF.

The chain combines TRBV20-1 with TRBJ2-7; 7 bases align to TRBD2. Per germline, CDR1 DFQATT and CDR2 SNEGSKA (reference sequence). With V trimmed by 1 base and J by 4 bases, 7 bases remained unmatched. This CDR3 is built from 14 residues. The CDR3 here is CSARVGRGQYEQYV. The CDR3, as DNA: TGCAGTGCTAGAGTTGGGAGGGGTCAATACGAGCAGTACGTC.

The chain links TRBV20-1 to TRBJ2-7; TRBD2 is a possible D gene (7 bases). This CDR3 comprises 14 residues. Germline V gene sequence: CDR1 DFQATT, CDR2 SNEGSKA (reference sequence). V was clipped by 6 bases and J by 2 bases, with 17 bases between them. The CDR3 DNA follows: TGCAGTGCCCAAGGGGGGGACAAAACCTACGAGCAGTACTTC. Encoded protein: CSAQGGDKTYEQYF.

This clonotype appeared many times. The chain couples TRBV25-1 to TRBJ1-2; 8 bases agree with TRBD1. This CDR3 has 12 residues. Germline lookup yields CDR1 MGHDK and CDR2 SYGVNS. V shed 6 bases and J 8 bases; nucleotides not matched to a gene: 5. The CDR3, as DNA: TGTGCCAGCAGGGGGACAGGTCACGGCTACACCTTC. Protein: CASRGTGHGYTF.

In this sample, this clonotype turned up a few times. This sequence joins TRBV7-2 and TRBJ2-2; TRBD2 matches at 7 bases. Germline V gene lookup returns CDR1 SGHTA and CDR2 FQGNSA. Trimming cost V 8 bases and J 4 bases; bases outside gene matches: 16. The CDR3 has 17 residues. The CDR3 nucleotides read TGTGCCAGCGCCCCCCCGAATAGCGGGTGGATCACCGGGGAGCTGTTTTTT. Residues: CASAPPNSGWITGELFF.

For this clonotype: A much larger clone differs from this one at a single base, so this may be a read error. CDR3 protein: CASSLPRLAAIRDEQFF. The CDR3 DNA sequence: TGTGCCAGCAGTCTTCCCCGACTAGCGGCGATTCGGGATGAGCAGTTCTTC. The chain links TRBV12-3 or TRBV12-4 to TRBJ2-1; TRBD2 agrees at 9 bases. Trimming took 5 bases from V and 8 from J; bases not matched to a gene: 16. The CDR3 is 17 amino acids.

This clonotype was counted many times. V gene TRBV20-1 combines with J gene TRBJ2-2, with D perhaps being TRBD1 or TRBD2 (5 bases each). Trimming cost V 6 bases and J 7 bases, with 18 bases left between them. The CDR3 covers 14 residues. From germline, CDR1 is DFQATT and CDR2 SNEGSKA (reference sequence). Here the CDR3 reads CSANRDPTDGELFF. The CDR3 DNA reads as TGCAGTGCAAACCGGGACCCTACGGACGGGGAGCTGTTTTTT.

This chain joins TRBV20-1 and TRBJ2-1; D may be TRBD2 (6 bases). Deletions cut 6 bases from V and 8 bases from J, with 23 bases between. The CDR3 totals 15 residues. In germline, CDR1 is DFQATT, CDR2 SNEGSKA (reference sequence). CDR3 coding DNA: TGCAGTGCCTTCCCACGGGACTCTTATTATCATGAGCAGTTCTTC. Amino acids: CSAFPRDSYYHEQFF.

This clonotype has at least ten counts. DNA for the CDR3: TGCGCCAGCAGCTTGGGACCCTTCAGCAATCAGCCCCAGCATTTT. It is translated as CASSLGPFSNQPQHF. V is TRBV5-1 and J is TRBJ1-5; D unresolved. CDR3 size: 15 residues. Germline loops: CDR1 SGHRS, CDR2 YFSETQ. V lost 0 bases, J lost 1 base, and 8 bases lay in between.

The rearrangement uses TRBV7-9 and TRBJ1-2, with unresolved D. Germline loops: CDR1 SEHNR, CDR2 FQNEAQ (reference sequence). The CDR3 sequence is 12 residues long. Deletions cut 5 bases from V and 6 bases from J, with 10 bases between. The CDR3 loop reads CASSIVGDGYTF. The CDR3 nucleotides read TGTGCCAGCAGCATTGTCGGGGATGGCTACACCTTC.

This clonotype occurred a few times. The J gene is TRBJ2-6, the V gene TRBV12-5; D possibly matches TRBD1 or TRBD2 (5 bases each). The CDR3 covers 23 residues. CDR1 and CDR2 (germline): LGHNT, FRNRAP. The ends were cut back, 0 bases at V and 4 bases at J, with 31 bases in the middle. The CDR3 here is CASGLVQVQDSPAISRGANVLTF. For the CDR3, the DNA is TGTGCTAGTGGTTTGGTACAGGTGCAGGACTCTCCGGCTATTTCGCGGGGGGCCAACGTCCTGACTTTC.

Many counts were recorded for this clonotype. The V gene is TRBV12-3 or TRBV12-4, the J gene TRBJ1-5; no firm D call. The CDR3 consists of 15 residues. The V end lost 6 bases, the J end lost 5 bases, and 17 bases lay between the germline ends. The CDR3: CASSRQHSWDQPQHF. The CDR3 DNA sequence: TGTGCCAGCAGCCGCCAACATAGCTGGGATCAGCCCCAGCATTTT.